These 21 T cell receptor beta chains came from one sample sequenced in a study of T cell responses to AZD1222 COVID-19 vaccine. Generated by immunoSEQ multiplex PCR, the TCRdb table keeps only in-frame clones and is missing some. The table lists roughly 270,000 clones, almost 95% of them singletons, with around 0.6% in the top ten. The input for sequencing was peripheral blood, taken 28 days after the second AZD1222 dose. These receptors were collected from an adult who received the AZD1222 COVID-19 vaccine.

The chain links TRBV6-5 to TRBJ1-1, with 9 positions matching TRBD1. The ends lost 6 bases at V and 6 bases at J; junction bases unmatched: 5. Germline V gene data show CDR1 as MNHEY and CDR2 as SVGAGI. The CDR3 extends over 13 amino acids. The CDR3 DNA reads as TGTGCCAGCAGATCGACAGGGGGGGCTGAAGCTTTCTTT. Translation gives CASRSTGGAEAFF.

This chain connects TRBV19 to TRBJ2-3; TRBD1 might be the D (6 bases). Trimming pared 5 bases from V and 2 bases from J, leaving 14 bases between. Per the germline V gene, CDR1 is LNHDA and CDR2 is SQIVND (reference sequence). The length of the CDR3 is 15 residues. The CDR3 loop reads CASSPRQAPTDTQYF. DNA of the CDR3: TGTGCCAGTAGTCCACGACAGGCCCCCACAGATACGCAGTATTTT.

This clone was seen once. The V and J genes are TRBV9 and TRBJ2-5; D is perhaps TRBD1 (6 bases). V lost 2 bases to trimming and J lost 5 bases, with 13 bases between them. The germline V gene encodes CDR1 SGDLS and CDR2 YYNGEE. The CDR3 runs 14 residues. The CDR3 loop reads CASSVGTLGETQYF. The DNA of the CDR3 is TGTGCCAGCAGCGTCGGGACATTGGGGGAGACCCAGTACTTC.

The chain links TRBV18 to TRBJ2-7; D is possibly TRBD1 (6 bases). The germline V gene has CDR1 KGHSH and CDR2 LQKENI. This CDR3 is built from 13 residues. V lost 5 bases and J 12 bases, leaving 20 bases between the germline ends. Here the CDR3 reads CASSDSQGGYRYF. The CDR3 coding sequence is TGTGCCAGCTCAGACTCACAGGGTGGTTATCGGTACTTC.

This chain uses TRBV27 with TRBJ2-4; TRBD2 is a possible D gene (5 bases). The CDR3 has 18 amino acids. The V end was cut by 1 base, the J end by 3 bases, with 19 bases between. Germline V gives CDR1 MNHEY, CDR2 SMNVEV (reference sequence). DNA of the CDR3: TGTGCCAGCAGTTTATACGGTGGCGTCCGGGAAAGCAAAAACATTCAGTACTTC. Translation gives CASSLYGGVRESKNIQYF.

This chain connects TRBV18 to TRBJ1-1; D possibly corresponds to TRBD1 (6 bases). The germline V and J ends were trimmed by 4 bases and 1 base, with 10 bases remaining between them. The CDR3 contains 14 residues. The V gene's germline CDR1 is KGHSH and CDR2 LQKENI. This CDR3 reads CASSREGGNTEAFF. DNA of the CDR3: TGTGCCAGCTCACGGGAAGGGGGGAACACTGAAGCTTTCTTT.

CDR3 sequence: CASSWGRDGYNEQFF. In DNA form, the CDR3 reads TGTGCCAGCAGCTGGGGTCGGGACGGATACAATGAGCAGTTCTTC. The chain has TRBV5-5 and TRBJ2-1; TRBD1 or TRBD2 may be the D gene (5 bases each). V gave up 3 bases and J gave up 4 bases, with 14 bases separating them. Looked up from germline, CDR1 is SGHKS and CDR2 is YYEKEE (reference sequence). This CDR3 has 15 amino acids.

This clone occurred a few times. The chain carries TRBV4-3 and TRBJ2-3; maybe TRBD2 (5 bases). The V gene's germline CDR1 is LGHNA and CDR2 YSLEER. The CDR3 has 15 amino acids. With 4 bases removed from V and 2 bases from J, the gap between germline ends came to 13 bases. The CDR3 region has the DNA TGCGCCAGCAGCCTAAAAGCGGATAACACAGATACGCAGTATTTT. Amino acid sequence: CASSLKADNTDTQYF.

The chain joins TRBV2 to TRBJ2-2; 8 positions agree with TRBD1. The CDR3 runs 16 residues. Unmatched junction bases numbered 10, after V lost 7 bases and J lost 3 bases. Germline CDR1 is SNHLY and CDR2 is FYNNEI. The CDR3 nucleotides are TGTGCCAGCACCGTGTCGCAGGGGGCGGACACCGGGGAGCTGTTTTTT. Translating it yields CASTVSQGADTGELFF.

The chain carries TRBV7-2 and TRBJ1-2; weak D call: TRBD1 (6 bases). Per germline, CDR1 SGHTA and CDR2 FQGNSA. The germline V and J ends were trimmed by 1 base and 2 bases, with 17 bases remaining between them. The CDR3 length is 17 residues. CDR3 nucleotides: TGTGCCAGCAGCTTAGTTAACTGGGGGGGCGGAAACTATGGCTACACCTTC. Protein: CASSLVNWGGGNYGYTF.

This chain joins TRBV29-1 and TRBJ2-5; 7 bases align to TRBD2. This CDR3 comprises 12 residues. CDR1 and CDR2 (germline): SQVTM, ANQGSEA. Trimming removed 7 bases from V and 4 bases from J; junction bases left unmatched: 6. The CDR3 coding sequence is TGCAGCGCCAAACCGGGGGGAGAGACCCAGTACTTC. The encoded protein is CSAKPGGETQYF.

The rearrangement uses TRBV27 and TRBJ2-3, with a tentative D call TRBD2 (5 bases). The germline CDR1 and CDR2 sequences are MNHEY and SMNVEV (reference sequence). Deletions cut 8 bases from V and 7 bases from J, with 13 bases between. CDR3 length equals 12 residues. Here the CDR3 DNA reads TGTGCCAGCTCCTTCGAGGGATATACGCAGTATTTT. As protein: CASSFEGYTQYF.

V gene TRBV29-1 combines with J gene TRBJ2-1, with D uncertain. This CDR3 comprises 13 residues. Germline values: CDR1 SQVTM, CDR2 ANQGSEA. V dropped 1 base and J dropped 9 bases, with 13 bases sitting between them. The DNA for the CDR3 is TGCAGCGTTGAAGGACTCTCCTCTTTTGAGCAGTTCTTC. Amino acid sequence: CSVEGLSSFEQFF.

The V and J genes are TRBV11-2 and TRBJ2-3; no definite D call. V lost 9 bases to trimming and J lost 2 bases, with 6 bases between them. The CDR3 is 11 residues long. CDR1 and CDR2 (germline): SGHAT, FQNNGV. The CDR3 reads CASRNTDTQYF. The CDR3 DNA reads as TGTGCCAGTCGAAACACAGATACGCAGTATTTT.

This clone has a single count. This rearrangement joins TRBV7-3 to TRBJ2-1; 10 positions agree with TRBD2. J gave up 7 bases and V 8 bases, and 5 bases lay outside the gene matches. The CDR3 is made up of 13 amino acids. Looked up from germline, CDR1 is SGHTA and CDR2 is FQGTGA. In nucleotides, the CDR3 is TGTGCCAGCTTACTAGCGGGAAGGAATGAGCAGTTCTTC. The encoded protein is CASLLAGRNEQFF.

V gene TRBV5-4 combines with J gene TRBJ2-7, with 8 positions matching TRBD2. This CDR3 region has 14 residues. Trimming cost V 1 base and J 5 bases; bases outside gene matches: 5. Germline V gene lookup returns CDR1 SGHNT and CDR2 YYREEE (reference sequence). The CDR3 loop reads CASSLSGGGNEQYF. CDR3 bases: TGTGCCAGCAGCTTGTCGGGAGGGGGGAACGAGCAGTACTTC.

This clone occurred a few times. The chain links TRBV21-1 to TRBJ1-3. TRBV21-1 is described as a pseudogene. The CDR3 contains 20 residues. The CDR3 loop is CASSKAERVAADRSGNTIYF. The CDR3 nucleotides are TGTGCCAGCAGCAAAGCGGAGAGAGTGGCGGCAGATAGGTCTGGAAACACCATATATTTT.

This chain links TRBV13 with TRBJ1-3, with D hard to call. Germline values: CDR1 PRHDT, CDR2 FYEKMQ (reference sequence). V lost 0 bases and J 0 bases, leaving 6 bases between the germline ends. This CDR3 region has 15 residues. The CDR3 sequence is CASSLGHSSGNTIYF. The CDR3 nucleotides read TGTGCCAGCAGCTTAGGACATAGCTCTGGAAACACCATATATTTT.

The chain joins TRBV28 to TRBJ2-3, with a tentative D call TRBD1 (5 bases). The CDR3 contains 16 residues. The V and J ends lost 2 bases and 6 bases respectively, with 18 bases between them. Per germline, CDR1 MDHEN and CDR2 SYDVKM. The CDR3 region has the DNA TGTGCCAGCAGTTTAGAAGGGCAGGGTCTCGCGGATACGCAGTATTTT. Its translation is CASSLEGQGLADTQYF. Using reference TRBV28 and TRBJ2-3 for the parts outside the CDR3, the full variable domain is DVKVTQSSRYLVKRTGEKVFLECVQDMDHENMFWYRQDPGLGLRLIYFSYDVKMKEKGDIPEGYSVSREKKERFSLILESASTNQTSMYLCASSLEGQGLADTQYFGPGTRLTVL.

This clone is a singleton in its sample. The V and J genes are TRBV9 and TRBJ2-7; the match to TRBD2 covers 11 bases. V gave up 0 bases and J gave up 6 bases; unmatched junction bases: 8. This CDR3 is built from 16 residues. Germline V lookup: CDR1 SGDLS, CDR2 YYNGEE. The CDR3 DNA reads TGTGCCAGCAGCGTAGAAAGAACTAGCGGGAGTATCGAGCAGTACTTC. Encoded protein: CASSVERTSGSIEQYF. Looking up the rest from reference TRBV9 and TRBJ2-7 gives the full variable domain: DSGVTQTPKHLITATGQRVTLRCSPRSGDLSVYWYQQSLDQGLQFLIQYYNGEERAKGNILERFSAQQFPDLHSELNLSSLELGDSALYFCASSVERTSGSIEQYFGPGTRLTVT.

The rearrangement joins TRBV3-1 (or the pseudogene TRBV3-2) to TRBJ2-2; D uncertain. Trimming pared 1 base from V and 4 bases from J, leaving 4 bases between. This CDR3 has 13 residues. In germline, CDR1 is LGHDT, CDR2 YNNKEL (reference sequence). The CDR3 nucleotides read TGTGCCAGCAGCCAAGGACGCACCGGGGAGCTGTTTTTT. Translation: CASSQGRTGELFF.